Listed below are T cell receptor beta chains from one sample, sequenced in a study of CD4+ T cells in melanoma. Libraries were prepared by immunoSEQ multiplex PCR; TCRdb keeps only in-frame clonotypes and omits some of them. The sample records 13,000 or so clones, around 68% being singletons. The sample consisted of cells from a culture (not recorded whether cultured in vitro). These receptors originate from a human donor with melanoma. CDR3s include the opening cysteine and the closing phenylalanine or tryptophan. Rows may omit the clone size; those that give it use once, few, many or a size class.

j_call clone_size v_call cdr3_aa
TRBJ2-7 . TRBV12-2 CASRSDLAGAEQYF
TRBJ2-1 . TRBV7-3 CASSELSSYNEQFF
TRBJ1-6 . TRBV2 CASKDRTSSYNSPLHF
TRBJ2-1 . TRBV2 CASNQRGYNEQFF
TRBJ2-7 once TRBV5-1 CASSLFGSSYEQYF
TRBJ2-1 medium-sized TRBV6-5 CASSYSLSYNEQFF
TRBJ1-2 . TRBV2 CASRSPTGWGYTF
TRBJ2-7 . TRBV30 CAWRPGGGYEQYF
TRBJ1-5 . TRBV6-5 CASRGSTNQPQHF
TRBJ1-2 . TRBV5-4 CASSLAGGGTNYGYTF
TRBJ1-6 . TRBV7-9 CASSRGGVGSPLHF
TRBJ2-2 . TRBV5-4 CAVPMAGVGAGELFF
TRBJ1-5 . TRBV30 CAWSYAGNQPQHF
TRBJ1-4 . TRBV5-1 CASSIGTGVNEKLFF
TRBJ2-1 . TRBV19 CASNPRGSSYNEQFF
TRBJ2-7 few TRBV11-1 CASSFYLSGEQYF
TRBJ2-7 once TRBV5-1 CASGPGQGSAYEQYF
TRBJ2-2 . TRBV6-1 CASSARQGVNTGELFF
TRBJ2-6 . TRBV30 CAWSVRAWVSGANVLTF
TRBJ2-7 . TRBV11-2 CASSLGGAGTTAWEQYF
TRBJ2-1 few TRBV11-2 CASSSSRGNNEQFF
TRBJ1-2 once TRBV12-5 CASGLVIGGASGGYTF
TRBJ2-1 . TRBV18 CASRGQGSSYNEQFF
TRBJ2-7 . TRBV7-9 CASSLVNRAGSSEQYF
TRBJ1-1 few TRBV20-1 CSARYRREAFF
TRBJ1-2 . TRBV7-9 CASSLANQALSYGYTF
TRBJ2-3 few TRBV6-6 CASSYRGGGDTQYF
TRBJ1-6 . TRBV7-9 CASSSSNRGSYNSPLHF
TRBJ2-2 once TRBV6-4 CASSQGNTGELFF
TRBJ2-3 . TRBV7-3 CASSLFSGGKSTDTQYF
TRBJ1-5 once TRBV6-5 CASSYSWRGWPQHF
TRBJ2-7 few TRBV11-3 CASSLEPGHEQYF
TRBJ2-6 . TRBV7-4 CASSYLSSSQSRANVLTF
TRBJ1-2 . TRBV6-6 CASRREGQPGAGYTF
TRBJ2-2 . TRBV30 CAYLRVNTGELFF
TRBJ2-3 . TRBV27 CASSRRTTSTDTQYF
TRBJ1-1 . TRBV15 CATSREVGGAFF
TRBJ1-2 once TRBV18 CASSPPTVRYTF
TRBJ2-7 large TRBV6-1 CASSSGRQYEQYF
TRBJ2-1 . TRBV6-6 CASSYEGQGDNEQFF
TRBJ2-1 . TRBV11-2 CASSLDSRLAGGSYNEQFF
TRBJ1-6 medium-sized TRBV7-9 CASSTGSGFYNSPLHF
TRBJ1-2 . TRBV4-2 CASRPVGALKGYTF
TRBJ2-5 . TRBV5-1 CASSPQPAGAALRKTQYF
TRBJ2-2 . TRBV14 CASSQLHTGELFF
TRBJ2-5 . TRBV7-6 CASSPGRTSGVETQYF
TRBJ1-2 . TRBV7-1 CASSFLANYGYTF